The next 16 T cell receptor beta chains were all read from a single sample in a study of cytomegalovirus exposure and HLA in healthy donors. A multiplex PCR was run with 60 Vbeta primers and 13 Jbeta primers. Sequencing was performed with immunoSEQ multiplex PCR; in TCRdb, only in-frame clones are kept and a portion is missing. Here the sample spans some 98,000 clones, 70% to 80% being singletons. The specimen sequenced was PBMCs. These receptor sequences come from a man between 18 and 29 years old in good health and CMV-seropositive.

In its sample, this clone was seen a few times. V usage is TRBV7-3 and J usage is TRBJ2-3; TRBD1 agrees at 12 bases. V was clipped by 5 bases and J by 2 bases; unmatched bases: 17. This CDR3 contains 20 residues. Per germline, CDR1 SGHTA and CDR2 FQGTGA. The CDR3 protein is CASSRSGTGGATAPTDTQYF. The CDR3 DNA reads TGTGCCAGCAGCCGATCCGGGACAGGGGGCGCGACGGCCCCCACAGATACGCAGTATTTT.

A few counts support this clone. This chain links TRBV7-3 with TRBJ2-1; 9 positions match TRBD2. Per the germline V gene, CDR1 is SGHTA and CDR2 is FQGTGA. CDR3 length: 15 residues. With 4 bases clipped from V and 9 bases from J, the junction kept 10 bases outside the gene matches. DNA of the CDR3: TGTGCCAGCAGCTCCATCCCCGGGACTAGCAGTGAGCAGTTCTTC. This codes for CASSSIPGTSSEQFF.

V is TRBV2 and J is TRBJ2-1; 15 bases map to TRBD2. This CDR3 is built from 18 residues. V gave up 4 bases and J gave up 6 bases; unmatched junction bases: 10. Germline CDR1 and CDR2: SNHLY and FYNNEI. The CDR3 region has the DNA TGTGCCAGCAGTGGCAGGTCCGGACTAGCGGGGGGGCCCAATGAGCAGTTCTTC. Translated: CASSGRSGLAGGPNEQFF.

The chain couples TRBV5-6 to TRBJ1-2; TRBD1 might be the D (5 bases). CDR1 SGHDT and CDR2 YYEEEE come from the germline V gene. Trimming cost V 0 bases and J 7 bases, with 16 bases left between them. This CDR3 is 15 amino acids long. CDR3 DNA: TGTGCCAGCAGCTTGGCAGGAACAGGCCTTTCTGGCTACACCTTC. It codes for CASSLAGTGLSGYTF.

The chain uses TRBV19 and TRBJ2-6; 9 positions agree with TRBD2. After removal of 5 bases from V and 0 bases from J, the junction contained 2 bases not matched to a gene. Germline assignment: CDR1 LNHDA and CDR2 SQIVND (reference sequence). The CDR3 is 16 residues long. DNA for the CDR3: TGTGCCAGTAGTGGTAGCGGGGGCTCTGGGGCCAACGTCCTGACTTTC. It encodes CASSGSGGSGANVLTF.

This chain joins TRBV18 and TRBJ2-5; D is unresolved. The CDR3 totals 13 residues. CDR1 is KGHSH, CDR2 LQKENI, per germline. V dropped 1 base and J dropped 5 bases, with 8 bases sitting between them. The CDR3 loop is CASSPLVSETQYF. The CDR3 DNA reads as TGTGCCAGCTCACCACTCGTATCGGAGACCCAGTACTTC.

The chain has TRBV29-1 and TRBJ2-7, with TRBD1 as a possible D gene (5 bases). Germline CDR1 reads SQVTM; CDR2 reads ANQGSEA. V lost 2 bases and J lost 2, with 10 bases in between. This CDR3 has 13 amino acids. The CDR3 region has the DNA TGCAGCGTTGAATTGCAGGGTACCTACGAGCAGTACTTC. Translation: CSVELQGTYEQYF.

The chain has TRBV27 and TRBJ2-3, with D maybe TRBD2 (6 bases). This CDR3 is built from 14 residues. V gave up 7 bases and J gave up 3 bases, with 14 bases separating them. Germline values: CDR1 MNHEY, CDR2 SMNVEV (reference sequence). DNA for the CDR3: TGTGCCAGCAAAACACCCGGGGGAACAGATACGCAGTATTTT. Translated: CASKTPGGTDTQYF.

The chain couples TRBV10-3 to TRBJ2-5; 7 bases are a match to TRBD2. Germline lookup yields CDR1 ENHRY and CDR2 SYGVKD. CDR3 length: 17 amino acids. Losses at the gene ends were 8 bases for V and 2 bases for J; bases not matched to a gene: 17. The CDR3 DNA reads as TGTGCCATCTGGGGGGGGGAGCAGGGCCGAAGACAAGAGACCCAGTACTTC. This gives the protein CAIWGGEQGRRQETQYF.

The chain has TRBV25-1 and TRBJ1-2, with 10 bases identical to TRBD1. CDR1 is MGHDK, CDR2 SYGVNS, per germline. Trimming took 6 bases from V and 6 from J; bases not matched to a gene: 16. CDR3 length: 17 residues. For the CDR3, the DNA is TGTGCCAGCAGGTCCATCGGGACAGGGGCTTTAGAAAATGGCTACACCTTC. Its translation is CASRSIGTGALENGYTF.

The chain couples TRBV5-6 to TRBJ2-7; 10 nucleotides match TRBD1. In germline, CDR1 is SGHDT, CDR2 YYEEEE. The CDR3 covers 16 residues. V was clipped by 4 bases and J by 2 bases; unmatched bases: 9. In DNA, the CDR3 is TGTGCCAGCAGCACTCCGGGACAGGGGCTGACCTACGAGCAGTACTTC. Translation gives CASSTPGQGLTYEQYF.

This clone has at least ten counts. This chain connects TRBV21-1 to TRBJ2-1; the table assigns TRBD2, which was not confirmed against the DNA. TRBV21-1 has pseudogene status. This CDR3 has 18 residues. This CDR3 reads CASSKDGPSGGPNGEQFF. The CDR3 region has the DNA TGTGCCAGCAGCAAAGATGGTCCAAGCGGGGGACCTAATGGTGAGCAGTTCTTC.

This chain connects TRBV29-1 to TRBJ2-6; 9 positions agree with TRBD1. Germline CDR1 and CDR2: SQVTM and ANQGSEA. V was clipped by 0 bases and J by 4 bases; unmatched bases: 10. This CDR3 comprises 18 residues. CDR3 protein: CSVEDRDRVDGGANVLTF. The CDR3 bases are TGCAGCGTTGAAGATCGGGACAGGGTCGATGGAGGGGCCAACGTCCTGACTTTC.

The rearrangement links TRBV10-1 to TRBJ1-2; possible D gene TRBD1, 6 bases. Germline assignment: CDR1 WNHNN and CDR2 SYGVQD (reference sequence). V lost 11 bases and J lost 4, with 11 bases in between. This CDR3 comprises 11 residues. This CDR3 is CAGSGAYGYTF. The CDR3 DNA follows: TGCGCCGGATCAGGGGCCTATGGCTACACCTTC.

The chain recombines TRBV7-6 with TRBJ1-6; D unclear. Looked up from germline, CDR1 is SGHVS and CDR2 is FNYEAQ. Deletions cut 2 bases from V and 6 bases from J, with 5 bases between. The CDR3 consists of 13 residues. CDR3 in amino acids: CASSLSGNSPLHF. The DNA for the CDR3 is TGTGCCAGCAGCTTATCGGGTAATTCACCCCTCCACTTT. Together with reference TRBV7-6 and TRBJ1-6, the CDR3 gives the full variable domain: GAGVSQSPRYKVTKRGQDVALRCDPISGHVSLYWYRQALGQGPEFLTYFNYEAQQDKSGLPNDRFSAERPEGSISTLTIQRTEQRDSAMYRCASSLSGNSPLHFGNGTRLTVT.

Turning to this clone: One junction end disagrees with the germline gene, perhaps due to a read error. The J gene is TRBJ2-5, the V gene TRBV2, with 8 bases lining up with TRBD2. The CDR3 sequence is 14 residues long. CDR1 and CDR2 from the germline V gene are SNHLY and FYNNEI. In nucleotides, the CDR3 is TGTGCCAGCAGAGGACTAGCCGTTTCGGAGACCCGGTACTTC. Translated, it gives CASRGLAVSETRYF.